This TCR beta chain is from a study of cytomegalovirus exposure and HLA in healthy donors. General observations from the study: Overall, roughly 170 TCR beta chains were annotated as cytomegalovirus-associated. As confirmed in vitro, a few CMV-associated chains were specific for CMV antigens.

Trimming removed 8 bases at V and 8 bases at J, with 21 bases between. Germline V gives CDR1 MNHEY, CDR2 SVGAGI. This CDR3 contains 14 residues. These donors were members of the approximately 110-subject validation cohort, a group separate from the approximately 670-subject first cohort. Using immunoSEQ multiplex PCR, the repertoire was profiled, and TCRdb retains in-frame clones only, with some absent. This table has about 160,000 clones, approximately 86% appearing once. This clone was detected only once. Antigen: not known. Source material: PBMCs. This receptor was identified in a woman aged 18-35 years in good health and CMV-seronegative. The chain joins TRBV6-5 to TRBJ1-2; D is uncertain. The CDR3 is CASQPPGTSAGYTF. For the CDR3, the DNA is TGTGCCAGCCAACCCCCGGGTACTTCCGCGGGCTACACCTTC.